Following are 4 T cell receptor beta chains from one sample sequenced in a study of blood T cell repertoires in COVID-19 (dated by TCRdb to the early 2020s). Libraries were prepared through the immunoSEQ multiplex PCR assay. TCRdb stores this immuneACCESS table with in-frame sequences only. Part of the clones is absent; in the studies checked, under half of the shortfall reflects unresolved V genes, and no reason is known for the rest. Here the sample has over 95,000 clones; 65% to 85% occur a single time. Jointly, the top ten make up less than 2% of the sample. The source material was peripheral blood. The receptors here all came from a man between 65 and 85 years old with active or convalescent COVID-19.

The J gene is TRBJ1-1, the V gene TRBV6-5, with 11 bases identical to TRBD1. There are 14 residues in the CDR3. Germline CDR1 MNHEY, CDR2 SVGAGI. Germline trimming cut 6 bases from V and 5 bases from J; bases unmatched to any gene: 5. This CDR3 reads CASSLGQGATEAFF. The CDR3 coding sequence is TGTGCCAGCAGCCTCGGACAGGGGGCGACTGAAGCTTTCTTT.

The chain recombines TRBV6-1 with TRBJ1-5; D uncertain. Germline CDR1 and CDR2: MNHNS and SASEGT. V lost 0 bases to trimming and J lost 4 bases, with 7 bases between them. The CDR3 spans 14 residues. The CDR3: CASSEATGNQPQHF. Here the CDR3 DNA reads TGTGCCAGCAGTGAAGCGACGGGAAATCAGCCCCAGCATTTT.

This rearrangement joins TRBV18 to TRBJ1-2; 8 positions match TRBD1. Germline assignment: CDR1 KGHSH and CDR2 LQKENI. The ends lost 3 bases at V and 2 bases at J; junction bases unmatched: 5. CDR3 length: 15 amino acids. In nucleotides, the CDR3 is TGTGCCAGCTCACCCCGGGACAGGATGAACTATGGCTACACCTTC. This codes for CASSPRDRMNYGYTF.

The chain employs TRBV19 and TRBJ1-1, with 7 bases lining up with TRBD1. The CDR3 runs 13 residues. The V gene's germline CDR1 is LNHDA and CDR2 SQIVND (reference sequence). V was pared by 5 bases and J by 0 bases, with 0 bases of the junction left unmatched. The CDR3 DNA is TGTGCCAGTAGTCAGGGGGTGAACACTGAAGCTTTCTTT. Translation gives CASSQGVNTEAFF.